The 13 T cell receptor beta chains listed next were all sequenced from one sample in a study of T cell responses to AZD1222 COVID-19 vaccine. The protocol was immunoSEQ multiplex PCR, while the TCRdb copy is restricted to in-frame clones and leaves out a portion. The data show about 110,000 clones, with about 80% seen just once and roughly 10% held by the top ten. The specimen comprised peripheral blood, sampled on day 0 of AZD1222 vaccination. These receptor sequences come from an adult in good health.

This clone was seen just once. The V gene is TRBV9, the J gene TRBJ2-1; TRBD2 agrees at 9 bases. Germline CDR1 SGDLS, CDR2 YYNGEE. Germline trimming cut 0 bases from V and 6 bases from J; bases unmatched to any gene: 4. The CDR3 is made up of 15 amino acids. CDR3 nucleotide sequence: TGTGCCAGCAGCGTAGGAACTAGCGGGCTCAATGAGCAGTTCTTC. Protein: CASSVGTSGLNEQFF.

The chain employs TRBV19 and TRBJ1-3; D remains unclear. The CDR3 contains 16 residues. V lost 7 bases and J 0 bases, leaving 16 bases between the germline ends. Germline lookup yields CDR1 LNHDA and CDR2 SQIVND (reference sequence). The CDR3 loop reads CASKLDRRSSGNTIYF. The CDR3 bases are TGTGCCAGTAAGCTGGACCGGCGATCCTCTGGAAACACCATATATTTT.

The chain uses TRBV7-2 and TRBJ2-1, with TRBD2 matching over 12 bases. This CDR3 has 16 amino acids. CDR1 SGHTA and CDR2 FQGNSA come from the germline V gene. The V segment lost 5 bases and the J segment 10 bases; nucleotides outside the gene matches: 12. The CDR3 loop is CASSQGASGRAPEQFF. CDR3 DNA: TGTGCCAGCAGCCAGGGTGCTAGCGGGAGGGCCCCCGAGCAGTTCTTC.

The chain links TRBV7-2 to TRBJ1-2; D remains ambiguous. The CDR3 runs 12 residues. V was shortened by 5 bases and J by 3 bases, with 7 bases between the two germline ends. In germline, CDR1 is SGHTA, CDR2 FQGNSA. CDR3 DNA: TGTGCCAGCAGCCCCGGGTACTATGGCTACACCTTC. Translated: CASSPGYYGYTF.

This sequence joins TRBV30 and TRBJ1-1, with TRBD1 as a possible D gene (6 bases). Trimming took 5 bases from V and 10 from J, leaving 14 bases between them. Looked up from germline, CDR1 is GTSNPN and CDR2 is SVGIG (reference sequence). The CDR3 consists of 11 residues. CDR3 region: CAWGEGGRAFF. In DNA, the CDR3 is TGTGCCTGGGGGGAGGGGGGACGAGCTTTCTTT.

The chain has TRBV6-5 and TRBJ2-1; D remains ambiguous. Per germline, CDR1 MNHEY and CDR2 SVGAGI. The CDR3 covers 15 residues. Trimming removed 2 bases at V and 4 bases at J, with 12 bases between. The CDR3 region is CASSYRQTEYNEQFF. DNA for the CDR3: TGTGCCAGCAGTTACAGGCAGACCGAATACAATGAGCAGTTCTTC.

The rearrangement joins TRBV4-3 to TRBJ1-5, with unresolved D. V lost 0 bases to trimming and J lost 4 bases, with 4 bases between them. CDR1 and CDR2 from the germline V gene are LGHNA and YSLEER. CDR3 length: 13 residues. The CDR3: CASSQDRNQPQHF. The CDR3 nucleotides are TGCGCCAGCAGCCAAGACAGAAATCAGCCCCAGCATTTT.

The rearrangement links TRBV9 to TRBJ2-3; D is perhaps TRBD2 (5 bases). This CDR3 spans 15 amino acids. Germline assignment: CDR1 SGDLS and CDR2 YYNGEE. Trimming left V 2 bases short and J 4 bases short, with 14 bases between. The CDR3: CASSVRGMGADTQYF. The CDR3 region has the DNA TGTGCCAGCAGCGTCCGGGGAATGGGCGCAGATACGCAGTATTTT. Full variable domain (missing parts from reference TRBV9 and TRBJ2-3): DSGVTQTPKHLITATGQRVTLRCSPRSGDLSVYWYQQSLDQGLQFLIQYYNGEERAKGNILERFSAQQFPDLHSELNLSSLELGDSALYFCASSVRGMGADTQYFGPGTRLTVL.

The gene calls are TRBV6-1 and TRBJ1-5; D call uncertain. The germline CDR1 and CDR2 sequences are MNHNS and SASEGT. The CDR3 has 17 residues. V was pared by 3 bases and J by 1 base, with 16 bases between. CDR3 DNA sequence: TGTGCCAGCAGTGATGGTGCAGGTTGGTCCAGCAATCAGCCCCAGCATTTT. It is translated as CASSDGAGWSSNQPQHF.

The chain is built from TRBV7-9 and TRBJ2-1; 10 bases are a match to TRBD2. Trimming at V came to 7 bases and at J to 6 bases, leaving 15 bases not matched to a gene. The CDR3 is made up of 17 amino acids. The germline gives CDR1 SEHNR, CDR2 FQNEAQ (reference sequence). DNA for the CDR3: TGTGCCAGCACAAGGTTACTGCTAGCGGGAGAGGGCAATGAGCAGTTCTTC. Protein sequence: CASTRLLLAGEGNEQFF.

DNA for the CDR3: TGTGCCAGCTGCTTGACAGCGAGCTCCTACGAGCAGTACTTC. Amino acid sequence: CASCLTASSYEQYF. This chain connects TRBV2 to TRBJ2-7, with a weak D call TRBD1 (5 bases). V was shortened by 8 bases and J by 0 bases, with 14 bases between the two germline ends. The germline gives CDR1 SNHLY, CDR2 FYNNEI. This CDR3 is built from 14 residues. The full variable domain, in which reference TRBV2 and TRBJ2-7 provide the parts outside the CDR3, is EPEVTQTPSHQVTQMGQEVILRCVPISNHLYFYWYRQILGQKVEFLVSFYNNEISEKSEIFDDQFSVERPDGSNFTLKIRSTKLEDSAMYFCASCLTASSYEQYFGPGTRLTVT.

The chain employs TRBV5-1 and TRBJ2-5, with 10 bases lining up with TRBD1. Trimming at V came to 4 bases and at J to 1 base, leaving 4 bases not matched to a gene. Germline loops: CDR1 SGHRS, CDR2 YFSETQ. There are 15 residues in the CDR3. The CDR3 DNA reads TGCGCCAGCAGCCACCGGGACAGGGGCCAAGAGACCCAGTACTTC. Translation gives CASSHRDRGQETQYF.

The chain links TRBV29-1 to TRBJ2-5, with TRBD1 matching 8 bases. V lost 6 bases and J lost 6; bases outside the gene matches: 6. The CDR3 is made up of 12 amino acids. Looked up from germline, CDR1 is SQVTM and CDR2 is ANQGSEA. The CDR3 here is CSVDRDGQTQYF. Here the CDR3 DNA reads TGCAGCGTGGACAGGGACGGACAGACCCAGTACTTC.